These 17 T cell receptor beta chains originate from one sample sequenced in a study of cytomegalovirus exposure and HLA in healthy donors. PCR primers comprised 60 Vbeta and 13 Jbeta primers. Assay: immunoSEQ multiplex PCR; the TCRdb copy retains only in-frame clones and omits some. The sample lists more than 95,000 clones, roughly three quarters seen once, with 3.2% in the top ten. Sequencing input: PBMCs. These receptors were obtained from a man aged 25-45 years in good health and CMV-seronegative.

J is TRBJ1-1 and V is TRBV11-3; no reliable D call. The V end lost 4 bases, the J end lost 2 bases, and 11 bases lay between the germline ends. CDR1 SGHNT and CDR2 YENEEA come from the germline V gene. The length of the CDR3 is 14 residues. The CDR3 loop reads CASSSLDFNTEAFF. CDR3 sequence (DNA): TGTGCCAGCAGCTCCTTGGACTTTAACACTGAAGCTTTCTTT.

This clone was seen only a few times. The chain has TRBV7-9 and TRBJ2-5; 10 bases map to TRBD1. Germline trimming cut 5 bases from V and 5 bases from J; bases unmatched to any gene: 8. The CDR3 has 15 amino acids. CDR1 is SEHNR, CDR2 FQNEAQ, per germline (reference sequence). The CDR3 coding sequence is TGTGCCAGCAGCCAGTCGGGACAGGGGCTTGAGACCCAGTACTTC. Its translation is CASSQSGQGLETQYF.

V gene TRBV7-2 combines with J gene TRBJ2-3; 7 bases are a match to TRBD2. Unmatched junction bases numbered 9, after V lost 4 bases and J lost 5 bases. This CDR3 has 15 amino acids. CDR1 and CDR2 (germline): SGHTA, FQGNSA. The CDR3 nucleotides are TGTGCCAGCAGCTCATCTGCGGGAGTTGTAGATACGCAGTATTTT. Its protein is CASSSSAGVVDTQYF.

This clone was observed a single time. The CDR3 DNA reads as TGTGCCAGCAGTGCGGGGACAGGGTCCTCCTACGAGCAGTACTTC. Its protein product is CASSAGTGSSYEQYF. The V call is TRBV6-1, the J call TRBJ2-7; 9 nucleotides align to TRBD1. The junction had 4 bases not matched to a gene; V was cut back by 4 bases and J by 0 bases. The CDR3 has 15 amino acids. The germline CDR1 and CDR2 sequences are MNHNS and SASEGT.

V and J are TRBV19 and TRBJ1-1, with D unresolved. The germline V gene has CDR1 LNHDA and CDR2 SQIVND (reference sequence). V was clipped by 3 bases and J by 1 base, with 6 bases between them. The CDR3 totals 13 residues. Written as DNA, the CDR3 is TGTGCCAGTAGTATTAAATGGAACACTGAAGCTTTCTTT. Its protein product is CASSIKWNTEAFF.

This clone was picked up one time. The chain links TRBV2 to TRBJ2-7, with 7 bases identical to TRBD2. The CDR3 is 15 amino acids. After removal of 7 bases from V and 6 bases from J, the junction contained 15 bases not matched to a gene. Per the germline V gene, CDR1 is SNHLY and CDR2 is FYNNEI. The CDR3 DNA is TGTGCCAGCAAGCCCCCGGGACTAAGTTCTACCGAGCAGTACTTC. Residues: CASKPPGLSSTEQYF.

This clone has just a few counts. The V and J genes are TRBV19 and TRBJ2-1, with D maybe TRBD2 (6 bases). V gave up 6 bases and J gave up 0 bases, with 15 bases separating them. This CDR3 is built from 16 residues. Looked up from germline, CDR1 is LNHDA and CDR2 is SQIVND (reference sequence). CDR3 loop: CASRPIVGSSYNEQFF. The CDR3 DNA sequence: TGTGCCAGTAGACCAATCGTCGGGAGCTCCTACAATGAGCAGTTCTTC. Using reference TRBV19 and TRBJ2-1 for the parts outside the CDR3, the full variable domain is DGGITQSPKYLFRKEGQNVTLSCEQNLNHDAMYWYRQDPGQGLRLIYYSQIVNDFQKGDIAEGYSVSREKKESFPLTVTSAQKNPTAFYLCASRPIVGSSYNEQFFGPGTRLTVL.

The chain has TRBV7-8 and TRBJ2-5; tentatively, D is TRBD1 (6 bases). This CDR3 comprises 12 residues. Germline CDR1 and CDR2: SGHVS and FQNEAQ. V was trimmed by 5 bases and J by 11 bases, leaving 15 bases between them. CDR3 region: CASSASRQEQYF. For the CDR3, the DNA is TGTGCCAGCAGCGCCTCCCGACAGGAGCAGTACTTC.

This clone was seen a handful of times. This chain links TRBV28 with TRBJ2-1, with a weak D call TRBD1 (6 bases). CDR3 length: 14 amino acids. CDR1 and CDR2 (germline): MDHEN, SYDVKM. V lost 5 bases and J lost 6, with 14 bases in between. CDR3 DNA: TGTGCCAGCAGTCTAATAACAGGGTCCAATGAGCAGTTCTTC. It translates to CASSLITGSNEQFF.

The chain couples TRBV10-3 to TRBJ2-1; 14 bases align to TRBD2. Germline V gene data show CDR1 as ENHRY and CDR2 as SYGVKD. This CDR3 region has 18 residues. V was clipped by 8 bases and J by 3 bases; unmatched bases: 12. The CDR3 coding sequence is TGTGCCATCGGTGGAGGGCCGGGGACTAGCGGGAGCTACAATGAGCAGTTCTTC. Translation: CAIGGGPGTSGSYNEQFF.

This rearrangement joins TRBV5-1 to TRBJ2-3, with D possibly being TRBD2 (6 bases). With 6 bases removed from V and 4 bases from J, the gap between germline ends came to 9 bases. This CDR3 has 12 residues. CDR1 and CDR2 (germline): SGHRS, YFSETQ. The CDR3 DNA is TGCGCCAGCAATAGGGAGGCAGATACGCAGTATTTT. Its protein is CASNREADTQYF.

In DNA form, the CDR3 reads TGTGCCAGTAGCCTCCAGTGGGAGGGGCCCCAGCATTTT. Its protein is CASSLQWEGPQHF. J is TRBJ1-5 and V is TRBV19; D gene unclear. From germline, CDR1 is LNHDA and CDR2 SQIVND (reference sequence). V lost 6 bases to trimming and J lost 9 bases, with 15 bases between them. The CDR3 contains 13 residues.

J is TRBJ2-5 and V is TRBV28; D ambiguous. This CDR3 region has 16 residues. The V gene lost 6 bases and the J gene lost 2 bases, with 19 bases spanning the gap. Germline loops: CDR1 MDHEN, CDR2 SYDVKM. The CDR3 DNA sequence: TGTGCCAGCAGCCTACTAATGGGTCGGCAACAAGAGACCCAGTACTTC. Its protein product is CASSLLMGRQQETQYF.

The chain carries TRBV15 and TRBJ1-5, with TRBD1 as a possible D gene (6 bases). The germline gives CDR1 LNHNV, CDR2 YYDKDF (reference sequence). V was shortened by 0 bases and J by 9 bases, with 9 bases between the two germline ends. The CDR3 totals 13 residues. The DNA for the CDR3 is TGTGCCACCAGCAGAGACAGGGGATCGCCCCAGCATTTT. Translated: CATSRDRGSPQHF.

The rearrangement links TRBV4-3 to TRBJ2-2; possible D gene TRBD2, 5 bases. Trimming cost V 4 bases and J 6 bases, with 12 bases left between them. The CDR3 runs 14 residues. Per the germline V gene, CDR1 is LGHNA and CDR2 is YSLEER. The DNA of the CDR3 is TGCGCCAGCAGCCCCTGGGGAGCGTCCGGGGAGCTGTTTTTT. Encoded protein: CASSPWGASGELFF.

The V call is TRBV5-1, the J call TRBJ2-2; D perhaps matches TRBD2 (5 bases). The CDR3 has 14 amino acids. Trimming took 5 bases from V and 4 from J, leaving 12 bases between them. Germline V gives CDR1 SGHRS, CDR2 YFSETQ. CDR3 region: CASRMRESTGELFF. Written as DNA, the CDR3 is TGCGCCAGCAGGATGAGGGAGAGCACCGGGGAGCTGTTTTTT. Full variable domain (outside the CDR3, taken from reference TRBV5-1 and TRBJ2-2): KAGVTQTPRYLIKTRGQQVTLSCSPISGHRSVSWYQQTPGQGLQFLFEYFSETQRNKGNFPGRFSGRQFSNSRSEMNVSTLELGDSALYLCASRMRESTGELFFGEGSRLTVL.

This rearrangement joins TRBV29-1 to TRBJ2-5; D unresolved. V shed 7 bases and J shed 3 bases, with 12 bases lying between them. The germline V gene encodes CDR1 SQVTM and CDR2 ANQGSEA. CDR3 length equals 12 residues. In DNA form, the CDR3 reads TGCAGCGCCGAGGATGATAAAGAGACCCAGTACTTC. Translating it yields CSAEDDKETQYF.